This T cell receptor beta chain was sequenced in a study of shared clonotypes between healthy human individuals. The V gene's germline CDR1 is SEHNR and CDR2 FQNEAQ (reference sequence). Trimming removed 3 bases from V and 1 base from J, with 6 bases in between. The CDR3 is 13 amino acids. TCRdb's table, derived via immunoSEQ multiplex PCR, lists solely in-frame clones and lacks some. This sample has about 520,000 clones, with about 96% found just once. Points on this clone: Its antigen is unidentified.

Whole-study results and caveats: Among the subsets, naive ones generally showed larger estimated richness than memory ones.

This clonotype was sampled from a woman aged 25 to 39 in good health. Sample: naive CD4+ T cells sorted from blood. The subset is: CD45RA+ positively selected. The genes are TRBV7-9 and TRBJ2-5, with D hard to call. The CDR3 spells CASSFISQETQYF. CDR3 in DNA: TGTGCCAGCAGCTTCATCTCCCAAGAGACCCAGTACTTC.